One and the same sample provided the 5 T cell receptor beta chains below, sequenced in a study of vaccination effects on CD4 cells after COVID-19. Expansion of antigen-specific CD4+ T cells with viral peptide pools was carried out by the ViraFEST assay before sequencing. Subsequent to roughly 9 days of culture, CD4+ T cells were isolated. PCR showed that the person got SARS-CoV-2 infection at some point between March and December 2020. Of the BNT162b2 and mRNA-1273 vaccines, participants received two doses of one or the other. Antigens of these TCRs are unknown. Clones were sequenced by immunoSEQ multiplex PCR, and TCRdb holds only the in-frame ones, with some missing. The top ten hold roughly 20% of the sample, which has about 17,000 clones, about 70% seen once. Sequences were derived from CD4+ T cells from PBMCs cultured with SARS-CoV-2 spike peptides, sampled after COVID-19 vaccination. The receptors were gathered from a human donor who had a prior SARS-CoV-2 infection.

This clone was seen more than once but under ten times. V gene TRBV2 combines with J gene TRBJ1-1, with 7 positions matching TRBD1. The CDR3 covers 13 residues. Germline CDR1 reads SNHLY; CDR2 reads FYNNEI. With 6 bases clipped from V and 8 bases from J, the junction kept 9 bases outside the gene matches. The CDR3 sequence: CASRDRRGGEAFF. Here the CDR3 DNA reads TGTGCCAGCAGGGACAGGAGGGGCGGGGAAGCTTTCTTT.

As for this clone: A junction end diverges from the germline sequence, so it may reflect a read error. DNA for the CDR3: TGTGCCAGCAGTGAACCCCCCCCGAGCGGGAACAGCGGGGAGCTGTTTTTT. This translates into CASSEPPPSGNSGELFF. J is TRBJ2-2 and V is TRBV2; 7 positions agree with TRBD2. CDR1 is SNHLY and CDR2 is FYNNEI in the germline V gene. The CDR3 has 17 residues.

This chain uses TRBV11-2 with TRBJ2-1; 9 bases align to TRBD2. Looked up from germline, CDR1 is SGHAT and CDR2 is FQNNGV. V lost 5 bases and J lost 7; bases outside the gene matches: 9. This CDR3 comprises 15 residues. This CDR3 is CASSRSGGPGNEQFF. In DNA, the CDR3 is TGTGCCAGCAGCCGTAGCGGGGGCCCGGGTAATGAGCAGTTCTTC. Full variable domain (rest looked up from reference TRBV11-2 and TRBJ2-1): EAGVAQSPRYKIIEKRQSVAFWCNPISGHATLYWYQQILGQGPKLLIQFQNNGVVDDSQLPKDRFSAERLKGVDSTLKIQPAKLEDSAVYLCASSRSGGPGNEQFFGPGTRLTVL.

Regarding this clone: The junction shows a germline mismatch at one end, possibly a read error. DNA for the CDR3: TGTGCCAGCAGTGAATCGAAATTAGTGACTGGTAACACCATATATTTT. Its protein is CASSESKLVTGNTIYF. This chain connects TRBV6-4 to TRBJ1-3; no reliable D call. CDR3 length: 16 residues. Germline CDR1 MRHNA, CDR2 SNTAGT.

The CDR3 loop is CASSPDRGPWETQYF. In DNA form, the CDR3 reads TGTGCCAGCAGCCCGGACAGGGGTCCTTGGGAGACCCAGTACTTC. This rearrangement joins TRBV7-6 to TRBJ2-5; TRBD1 aligns across 9 bases. CDR1 and CDR2 from the germline V gene are SGHVS and FNYEAQ. There are 15 residues in the CDR3. Germline trimming cut 5 bases from V and 5 bases from J; bases unmatched to any gene: 9.